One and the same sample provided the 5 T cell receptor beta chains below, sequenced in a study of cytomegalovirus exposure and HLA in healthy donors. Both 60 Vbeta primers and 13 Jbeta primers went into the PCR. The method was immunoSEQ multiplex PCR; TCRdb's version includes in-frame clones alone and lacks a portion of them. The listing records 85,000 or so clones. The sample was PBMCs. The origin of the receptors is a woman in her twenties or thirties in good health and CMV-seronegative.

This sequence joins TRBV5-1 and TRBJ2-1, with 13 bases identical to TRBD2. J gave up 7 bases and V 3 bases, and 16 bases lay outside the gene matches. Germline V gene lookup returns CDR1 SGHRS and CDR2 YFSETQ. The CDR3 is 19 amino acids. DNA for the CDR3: TGCGCCAGCAGCTCCGGACTAGCGGGGGCCATCCGGCCGCCAAATGAGCAGTTCTTC. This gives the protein CASSSGLAGAIRPPNEQFF.

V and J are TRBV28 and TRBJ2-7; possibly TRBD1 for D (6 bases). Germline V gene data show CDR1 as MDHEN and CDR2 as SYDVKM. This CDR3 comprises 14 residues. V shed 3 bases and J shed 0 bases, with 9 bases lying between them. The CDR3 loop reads CASSFPDSSYEQYF. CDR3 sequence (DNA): TGTGCCAGCAGTTTCCCGGACAGCTCCTACGAGCAGTACTTC.

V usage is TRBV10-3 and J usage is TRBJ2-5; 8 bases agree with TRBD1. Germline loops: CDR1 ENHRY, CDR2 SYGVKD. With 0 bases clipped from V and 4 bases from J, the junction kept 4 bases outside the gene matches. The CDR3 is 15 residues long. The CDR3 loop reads CAISESSTGGETQYF. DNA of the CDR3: TGTGCCATCAGTGAGTCGAGTACAGGGGGAGAGACCCAGTACTTC.

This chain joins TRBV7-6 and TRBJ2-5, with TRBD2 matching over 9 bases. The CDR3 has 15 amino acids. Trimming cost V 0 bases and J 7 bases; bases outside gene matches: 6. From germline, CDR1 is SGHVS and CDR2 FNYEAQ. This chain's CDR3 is CASSLASGGPGTQYF. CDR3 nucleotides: TGTGCCAGCAGCTTAGCCAGCGGGGGGCCGGGGACCCAGTACTTC.

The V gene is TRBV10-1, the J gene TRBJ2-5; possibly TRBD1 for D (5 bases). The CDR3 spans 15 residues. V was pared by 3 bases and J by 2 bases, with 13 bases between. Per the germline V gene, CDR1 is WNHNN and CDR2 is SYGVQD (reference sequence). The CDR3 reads CASSEGAGWQETQYF. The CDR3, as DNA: TGCGCCAGCAGTGAAGGGGCAGGGTGGCAAGAGACCCAGTACTTC.